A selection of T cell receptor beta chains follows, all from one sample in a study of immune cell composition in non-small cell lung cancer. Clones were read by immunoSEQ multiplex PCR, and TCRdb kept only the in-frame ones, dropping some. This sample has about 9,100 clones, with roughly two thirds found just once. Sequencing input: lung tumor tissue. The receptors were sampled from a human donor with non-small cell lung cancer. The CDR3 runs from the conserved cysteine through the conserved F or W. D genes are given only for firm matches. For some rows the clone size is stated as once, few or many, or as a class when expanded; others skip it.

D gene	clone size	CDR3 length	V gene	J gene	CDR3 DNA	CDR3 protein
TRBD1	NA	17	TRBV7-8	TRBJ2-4	TGTGCCAGCAGCCTCACAGGGGGACTTCTAGCCAAAAACATTCAGTACTTC	CASSLTGGLLAKNIQYF
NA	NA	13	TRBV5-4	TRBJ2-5	TGTGCCAGCAGCTTTGCGAGTCAAGAGACCCAGTACTTC	CASSFASQETQYF
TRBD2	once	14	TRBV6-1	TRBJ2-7	TGTGCCAGCAGCCAGACTAGCGGGGTATACGAGCAGTACTTC	CASSQTSGVYEQYF
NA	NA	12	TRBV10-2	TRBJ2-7	TGCGCCAGCAGCCGTTTGGGGCACGAGCAGTACTTC	CASSRLGHEQYF
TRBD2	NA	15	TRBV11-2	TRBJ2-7	TGTGCCAGCAGCCCGGGACTAGCGGGGGAATACGAGCAGTACTTC	CASSPGLAGEYEQYF
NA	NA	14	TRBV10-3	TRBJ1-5	TGTGCCATCAGTGAAAAACAGTTCAATCAGCCCCAGCATTTT	CAISEKQFNQPQHF
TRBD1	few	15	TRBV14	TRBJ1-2	TGTGCCAGCAGCCCACAGTCCGGGACAGGCTATGGCTACACCTTC	CASSPQSGTGYGYTF
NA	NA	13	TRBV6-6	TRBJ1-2	TGTGCCAGCAGTCTCCGGGACGGCTATGGCTACACCTTC	CASSLRDGYGYTF
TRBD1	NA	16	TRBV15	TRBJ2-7	TGTGCCACCAGCAGAATTCGACAGGGGAGCTCCTACGAGCAGTACTTC	CATSRIRQGSSYEQYF
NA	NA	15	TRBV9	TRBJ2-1	TGTGCCAGCAGCGTAGGGGAAGGGGCCTACAATGAGCAGTTCTTC	CASSVGEGAYNEQFF
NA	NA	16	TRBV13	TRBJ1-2	TGTGCCAGCAGCTTAGAGGGTTTGAGAACTAACTATGGCTACACCTTC	CASSLEGLRTNYGYTF
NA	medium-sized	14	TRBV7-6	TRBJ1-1	TGTGCCAGCAGCCTCCAGGCCGGGAACACTGAAGCTTTCTTT	CASSLQAGNTEAFF
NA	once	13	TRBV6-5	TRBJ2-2	TGTGCCAGCAGAACTTCTCCCACCGGGGAGCTGTTTTTT	CASRTSPTGELFF
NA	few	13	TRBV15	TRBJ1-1	TGTGCCACCAGCAGAGTGAATGTGGGAGAAGCTTTCTTT	CATSRVNVGEAFF
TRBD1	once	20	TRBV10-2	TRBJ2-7	TGCGCCAGCAGTTACAATATACATAAGATCAGGGGGCGGTCAGCCTACGAGCAGTACTTC	CASSYNIHKIRGRSAYEQYF
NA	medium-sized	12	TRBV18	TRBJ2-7	TGTGCCAGCTCATTGCACCCCGGGAGAGCGATCTTC	CASSLHPGRAIF
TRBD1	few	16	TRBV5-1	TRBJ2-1	TGCGCCAGCAGCTTCCAGGGGACAGGGGCGTACAATGAGCAGTTCTTC	CASSFQGTGAYNEQFF
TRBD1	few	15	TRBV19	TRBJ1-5	TGTGCCAGTAACCCCCGGGACAGGGTAAGACAGCCCCAGCATTTT	CASNPRDRVRQPQHF
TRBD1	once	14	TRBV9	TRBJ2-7	TGTGCCAGCAGCTCGGGTCCCGGGACAGACGAGCAGTACTTC	CASSSGPGTDEQYF
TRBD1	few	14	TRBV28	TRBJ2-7	TGTGCCAGCAGTTTATATACAGGGGTCTACGAGCAGTACTTC	CASSLYTGVYEQYF
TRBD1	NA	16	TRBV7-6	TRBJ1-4	TGTGCCAGCAGCTACAGGGGGCTGCAACTTAATGAAAAACTGTTTTTT	CASSYRGLQLNEKLFF
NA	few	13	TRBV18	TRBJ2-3	TGTGCCAGCTCACCACCGCTTTCAGATACGCAGTATTTT	CASSPPLSDTQYF
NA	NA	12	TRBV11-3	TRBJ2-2	TGTGCCAGCAGGCCAGAAAGGGGGGAGCTGTTTTTT	CASRPERGELFF
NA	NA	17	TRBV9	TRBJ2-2	TGTGCCAGCAGCCCCCGGGAGGGGGCGCGGGTCACCGGGGAGCTGTTTTTT	CASSPREGARVTGELFF
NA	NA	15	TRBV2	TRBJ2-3	TGTGCCAGCACCTCCACGCGGGGCGCCACAGATACGCAGTATTTT	CASTSTRGATDTQYF
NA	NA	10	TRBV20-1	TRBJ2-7	TGCAGTGCCCGAGGGGCGGAGAAGTACTTC	CSARGAEKYF
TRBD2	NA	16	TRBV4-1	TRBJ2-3	TGCGCCAGCAGCCAAGTACGGGGGGGAAACACAGATACGCAGTATTTT	CASSQVRGGNTDTQYF
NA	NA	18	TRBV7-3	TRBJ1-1	TGTGCCAGCAGCTTAACCGGTGTCGTTGGACGGAAGTACACTGAAGCTTTCTTT	CASSLTGVVGRKYTEAFF
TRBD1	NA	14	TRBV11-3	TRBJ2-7	TGTGCCAGCAGCTTCCGGGACAGAAGGGGCGAGCAGTACTTC	CASSFRDRRGEQYF